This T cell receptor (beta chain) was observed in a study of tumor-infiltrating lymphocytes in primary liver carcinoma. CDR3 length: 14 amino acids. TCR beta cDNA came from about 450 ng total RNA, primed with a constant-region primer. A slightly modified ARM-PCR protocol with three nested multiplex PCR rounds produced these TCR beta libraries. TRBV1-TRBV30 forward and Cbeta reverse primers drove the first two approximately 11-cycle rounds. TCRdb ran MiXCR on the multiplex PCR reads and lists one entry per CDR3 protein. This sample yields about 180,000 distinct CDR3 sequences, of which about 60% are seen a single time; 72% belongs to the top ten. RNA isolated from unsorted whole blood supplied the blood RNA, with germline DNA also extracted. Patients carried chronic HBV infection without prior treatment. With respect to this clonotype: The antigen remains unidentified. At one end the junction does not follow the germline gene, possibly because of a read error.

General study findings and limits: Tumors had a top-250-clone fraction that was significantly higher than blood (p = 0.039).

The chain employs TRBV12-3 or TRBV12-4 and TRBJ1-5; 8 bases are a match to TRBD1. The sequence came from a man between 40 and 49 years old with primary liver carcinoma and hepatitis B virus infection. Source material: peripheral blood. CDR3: CARSFGQGEGPQHF. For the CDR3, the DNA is TGTGCCAGAAGTTTTGGACAGGGAGAAGGGCCCCAGCATTTT.